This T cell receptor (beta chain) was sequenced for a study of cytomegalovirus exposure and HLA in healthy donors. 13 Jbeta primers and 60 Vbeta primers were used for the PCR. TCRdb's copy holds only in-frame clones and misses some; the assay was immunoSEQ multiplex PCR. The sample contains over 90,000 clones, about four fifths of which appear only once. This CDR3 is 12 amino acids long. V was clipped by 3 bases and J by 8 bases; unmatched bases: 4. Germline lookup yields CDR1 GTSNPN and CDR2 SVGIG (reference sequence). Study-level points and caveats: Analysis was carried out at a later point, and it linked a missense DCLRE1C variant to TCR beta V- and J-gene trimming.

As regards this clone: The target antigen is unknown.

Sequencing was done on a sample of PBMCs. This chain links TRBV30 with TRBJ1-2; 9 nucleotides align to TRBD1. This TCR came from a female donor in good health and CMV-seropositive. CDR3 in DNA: TGTGCCTGGAGGGGGACAGGGTCCGGCTACACCTTC. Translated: CAWRGTGSGYTF. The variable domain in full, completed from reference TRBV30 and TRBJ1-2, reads SQTIHQWPATLVQPVGSPLSLECTVEGTSNPNLYWYRQAAGRGLQLLFYSVGIGQISSEVPQNLSASRPQDRQFILSSKKLLLSDSGFYLCAWRGTGSGYTFGSGTRLTVV.